This T cell receptor beta chain is from a study of blood T cell repertoires in COVID-19. The wider study: The samples span acute and convalescent COVID-19 from the United States, Italy and Spain. The cDNA or gDNA used as material had been derived from T cells, B-cell-depleted T cells, or PBMCs.

Original handling: Using reference gene primer amplification, nucleated cell counts were estimated. Sequencing was performed with immunoSEQ multiplex PCR; in TCRdb, only in-frame clones are kept and a portion is missing. V, J and clone size were drawn from that table, and D and trimming were deduced from the DNA. The repertoire has a few hundred thousand clones, approximately 88% of them found once; the top ten carry roughly 10%. Enrolment of Seattle patients took place during active infection, and they were followed longitudinally. V lost 7 bases, J lost 7 bases, and 11 bases lay in between. Looked up from germline, CDR1 is MDHEN and CDR2 is SYDVKM. CDR3 size: 12 residues.

The chain combines TRBV28 with TRBJ1-3; D gene uncertain. The sample taken for sequencing was peripheral blood. The sequence came from an older woman with COVID-19, enrolled during active disease. The CDR3 region has the DNA TGTGCCAGCACTTCCGGGAGGAACACCATATATTTT. Its protein is CASTSGRNTIYF.